The 7 T cell receptor beta chains in this list originate from one sample, sequenced in a study of blood T cell repertoires in COVID-19. Sequencing was performed with immunoSEQ multiplex PCR; in TCRdb, only in-frame clones are kept and a portion is missing. The table includes 180,000 or so clones, more than 70% detected once. The source material was peripheral blood. Receptors were obtained from a person between 70 and 80 years old with COVID-19, enrolled during active disease.

The chain is built from TRBV28 and TRBJ2-7; 9 positions match TRBD1. The CDR3 sequence is 15 residues long. Germline V CDR1 and CDR2: MDHEN, SYDVKM. V shed 6 bases and J 6 bases; nucleotides not matched to a gene: 12. The CDR3 bases are TGTGCCAGCAGCCAGACAGGGGGTTATCCCTTCGAGCAGTACTTC. Its translation is CASSQTGGYPFEQYF.

This chain joins TRBV14 and TRBJ2-3; TRBD2 aligns across 9 bases. The germline CDR1 and CDR2 sequences are SGHDN and FVKESK. The CDR3 has 16 amino acids. V trimming: 3 bases; J trimming: 1 base; junction bases outside the gene matches: 5. CDR3 region: CASSQGAGGRTDTQYF. The CDR3, as DNA: TGTGCCAGCAGCCAGGGAGCGGGGGGCCGCACAGATACGCAGTATTTT.

This rearrangement joins TRBV27 to TRBJ2-3, with 12 positions matching TRBD2. The CDR3 is 14 residues long. The V gene end was trimmed by 6 bases and the J gene end by 6 bases; junction bases not matched to a gene: 4. In germline, CDR1 is MNHEY, CDR2 SMNVEV (reference sequence). Here the CDR3 DNA reads TGTGCCAGCAGCGGACTAGCGGGACTGGATACGCAGTATTTT. Translating it yields CASSGLAGLDTQYF.

V and J are TRBV5-4 and TRBJ2-3; 7 nucleotides line up with TRBD2. Trimming took 1 base from V and 4 from J; bases not matched to a gene: 6. CDR3 size: 15 residues. CDR1 SGHNT and CDR2 YYREEE come from the germline V gene (reference sequence). CDR3: CASSLPGRVPDTQYF. Written as DNA, the CDR3 is TGTGCCAGCAGCTTGCCTGGGAGGGTTCCAGATACGCAGTATTTT.

The rearrangement joins TRBV5-1 to TRBJ2-1; D perhaps matches TRBD1 (6 bases). Germline lookup yields CDR1 SGHRS and CDR2 YFSETQ. With 0 bases removed from V and 0 bases from J, the gap between germline ends came to 13 bases. CDR3 length: 17 amino acids. The CDR3 spells CASSLELGAVSYNEQFF. The CDR3 nucleotides are TGCGCCAGCAGCTTGGAATTGGGGGCCGTCTCCTACAATGAGCAGTTCTTC.

The chain combines TRBV7-2 with TRBJ2-7; D ambiguous. Germline V lookup: CDR1 SGHTA, CDR2 FQGNSA. V was shortened by 5 bases and J by 6 bases, with 8 bases between the two germline ends. CDR3 size: 11 residues. CDR3 in amino acids: CASSNTVEQYF. In DNA form, the CDR3 reads TGTGCCAGCAGCAACACAGTCGAGCAGTACTTC.

This sequence joins TRBV5-5 and TRBJ1-5, with 7 bases lining up with TRBD1. The CDR3 totals 16 residues. The germline gives CDR1 SGHKS, CDR2 YYEKEE (reference sequence). V was clipped by 4 bases and J by 6 bases; unmatched bases: 13. This CDR3 is CASSPGQRAGLQPQHF. The CDR3 bases are TGTGCCAGCAGCCCGGGACAGCGGGCAGGTCTTCAGCCCCAGCATTTT. Full variable domain (rest looked up from reference TRBV5-5 and TRBJ1-5): DAGVTQSPTHLIKTRGQQVTLRCSPISGHKSVSWYQQVLGQGPQFIFQYYEKEERGRGNFPDRFSARQFPNYSSELNVNALLLGDSALYLCASSPGQRAGLQPQHFGDGTRLSIL.